The 28 T cell receptor beta chains below were found in one sample sequenced in a study of glioma-infiltrating T cells after dendritic cell vaccination. Repertoires were generated with immunoSEQ multiplex PCR, while TCRdb's copy carries only in-frame clones and drops some. The table shows about 76,000 clones, with around 87% occurring only once. Time point of the sample: after dendritic cell vaccination, including at tumor progression/relapse. This specimen consisted of blood, obtained after dendritic cell vaccination. All receptors come from a human donor with glioblastoma.

The chain is built from TRBV7-9 and TRBJ2-7, with 7 bases aligning to TRBD1. The CDR3 consists of 14 residues. CDR1 is SEHNR and CDR2 is FQNEAQ in the germline V gene (reference sequence). Trimming cost V 3 bases and J 2 bases; bases outside gene matches: 4. The CDR3 spells CASSFRDRAYEQYF. In nucleotides, the CDR3 is TGTGCCAGCAGCTTCAGAGACAGGGCCTACGAGCAGTACTTC.

The chain carries TRBV2 and TRBJ1-5; 9 bases are a match to TRBD1. The CDR3 is 15 residues long. The J segment lost 9 bases and the V segment lost 0 bases, leaving 6 bases of the junction unmatched. In germline, CDR1 is SNHLY, CDR2 FYNNEI. CDR3 DNA sequence: TGTGCCAGCAGTGAAGCGCTTCGGGACAGGGTGCCCCAGCATTTT. This sequence encodes CASSEALRDRVPQHF.

The chain has TRBV7-9 and TRBJ1-2; 8 bases match TRBD1. The CDR3 loop spans 14 amino acids. With 1 base clipped from V and 7 bases from J, the junction kept 5 bases outside the gene matches. Germline V lookup: CDR1 SEHNR, CDR2 FQNEAQ (reference sequence). The CDR3 is CASSLDQGAAGYTF. CDR3 in DNA: TGTGCCAGCAGCTTAGATCAGGGGGCGGCTGGCTACACCTTC.

This chain links TRBV11-2 with TRBJ2-5; 13 bases line up with TRBD2. The CDR3 is 14 amino acids. Germline values: CDR1 SGHAT, CDR2 FQNNGV. V gave up 5 bases and J gave up 9 bases; unmatched junction bases: 6. CDR3 in DNA: TGTGCCAGCAGCCCTTCACTAGCGGGGGGGGCCCAGTACTTC. Translating it yields CASSPSLAGGAQYF.

This chain links TRBV2 with TRBJ2-1; possible D gene TRBD1, 5 bases. Per the germline V gene, CDR1 is SNHLY and CDR2 is FYNNEI. This CDR3 has 11 amino acids. Trimming took off 6 bases at V and 10 bases at J, with 10 bases between the two ends. CDR3 loop: CASRGQGEQFF. CDR3 nucleotide sequence: TGTGCCAGCAGGGGGCAGGGAGAGCAGTTCTTC.

This chain joins TRBV5-1 and TRBJ1-1, with D perhaps matching TRBD1 (5 bases). The ends were cut back, 0 bases at V and 1 base at J, with 7 bases in the middle. Germline CDR1 and CDR2: SGHRS and YFSETQ. The CDR3 has 14 residues. The DNA for the CDR3 is TGCGCCAGCAGCTTGGACAGGCCGAACACTGAAGCTTTCTTT. Translated: CASSLDRPNTEAFF. Using reference TRBV5-1 and TRBJ1-1 for the parts outside the CDR3, the full variable domain is KAGVTQTPRYLIKTRGQQVTLSCSPISGHRSVSWYQQTPGQGLQFLFEYFSETQRNKGNFPGRFSGRQFSNSRSEMNVSTLELGDSALYLCASSLDRPNTEAFFGQGTRLTVV.

This chain links TRBV7-2 with TRBJ1-5, with D perhaps TRBD1 (6 bases). V lost 7 bases and J lost 2, with 18 bases in between. The CDR3 covers 16 residues. Germline assignment: CDR1 SGHTA and CDR2 FQGNSA. The CDR3 nucleotides read TGTGCCAGCACCCTCTGGGTCAGGGGACGCAATCAGCCCCAGCATTTT. Protein: CASTLWVRGRNQPQHF. The variable domain in full, with the rest retrieved from reference TRBV7-2 and TRBJ1-5, is GAGVSQSPSNKVTEKGKDVELRCDPISGHTALYWYRQSLGQGLEFLIYFQGNSAPDKSGLPSDRFSAERTGGSVSTLTIQRTQQEDSAVYLCASTLWVRGRNQPQHFGDGTRLSIL.

The chain links TRBV5-1 to TRBJ1-1; D gene unclear. Between the trimmed V and J ends, which lost 1 base and 9 bases, there was a span of 19 bases. The CDR3 is 15 residues long. Germline values: CDR1 SGHRS, CDR2 YFSETQ. CDR3 nucleotides: TGCGCCAGCAGCTTGATCAGCGGACCAGCTCAACAAGCTTTCTTT. Its protein product is CASSLISGPAQQAFF.

This chain uses TRBV21-1 with TRBJ1-2; the tabulated D call, TRBD1, remains unverified against the DNA. TRBV21-1 is labeled a pseudogene. The CDR3 has 15 residues. CDR3 sequence reads: CASSKGLTVNYGYTF. In nucleotides, the CDR3 is TGTGCCAGCAGCAAAGGGCTGACAGTGAACTATGGCTACACCTTC.

The CDR3 region is CSVNDRVTQETQYF. CDR3 nucleotide sequence: TGCAGCGTTAACGACAGGGTGACTCAAGAGACCCAGTACTTC. The chain uses TRBV29-1 and TRBJ2-5, with 7 bases identical to TRBD1. V trimming: 5 bases; J trimming: 2 bases; junction bases outside the gene matches: 8. Germline-derived CDR1 and CDR2 are SQVTM and ANQGSEA. This CDR3 contains 14 residues.

The chain links TRBV6-9 to TRBJ1-1; no clear D gene. Germline V gene data show CDR1 as MNHGY and CDR2 as SVAAGI. The V end lost 5 bases, the J end lost 1 base, and 11 bases lay between the germline ends. The CDR3 runs 14 residues. This chain's CDR3 is CASSPQDPNTEAFF. CDR3 bases: TGTGCCAGCAGTCCTCAGGATCCGAACACTGAAGCTTTCTTT.

The gene calls are TRBV5-1 and TRBJ1-4; D uncertain. The CDR3 covers 14 residues. Trimming removed 2 bases at V and 0 bases at J, with 5 bases between. Per germline, CDR1 SGHRS and CDR2 YFSETQ. The CDR3 region has the DNA TGCGCCAGCAGCTTAGAGGCAACTAATGAAAAACTGTTTTTT. Residues: CASSLEATNEKLFF.

The CDR3 DNA follows: TGCGCCAGCAGCCCCCAACCGACAGGGTGGGAACAGTACTTC. Translated, it gives CASSPQPTGWEQYF. The chain recombines TRBV5-1 with TRBJ2-7; 7 bases fit TRBD1. Trimming cost V 4 bases and J 10 bases; bases outside gene matches: 14. Per germline, CDR1 SGHRS and CDR2 YFSETQ. The CDR3 runs 14 residues.

This chain uses TRBV5-1 with TRBJ2-5; 8 bases match TRBD1. Germline CDR1 SGHRS, CDR2 YFSETQ. The CDR3 totals 16 residues. With V trimmed by 1 base and J by 3 bases, 8 bases remained unmatched. The DNA for the CDR3 is TGCGCCAGCAGCTTGTTTCTGACAGGGGAGGAAGAGACCCAGTACTTC. Translation: CASSLFLTGEEETQYF.

The rearrangement links TRBV4-2 to TRBJ1-3; D possibly corresponds to TRBD1 (5 bases). The V gene's germline CDR1 is LGHNA and CDR2 YNFKEQ. The V end lost 3 bases, the J end lost 0 bases, and 18 bases lay between the germline ends. This CDR3 comprises 18 residues. The CDR3 bases are TGTGCCAGCAGCCACGTACCACCGACAGCCCGCTCTGGAAACACCATATATTTT. This codes for CASSHVPPTARSGNTIYF.

DNA of the CDR3: TGTGCCAGCAGCTTAGTGGCAGGGGGAAAAAGTGAGCAGTTCTTC. Translation: CASSLVAGGKSEQFF. The V gene is TRBV11-3, the J gene TRBJ2-1, with 7 positions matching TRBD1. Germline CDR1 and CDR2: SGHNT and YENEEA. V was clipped by 1 base and J by 9 bases; unmatched bases: 9. This CDR3 has 15 residues.

V is TRBV14 and J is TRBJ2-7; weak D call: TRBD1 (6 bases). CDR3 length: 13 residues. Germline V CDR1 and CDR2: SGHDN, FVKESK. V was clipped by 4 bases and J by 2 bases, with 9 bases between them. The CDR3 protein is CASSRQVTYEQYF. The DNA for the CDR3 is TGTGCCAGCAGCCGACAGGTTACCTACGAGCAGTACTTC.

The chain joins TRBV19 to TRBJ1-2; 7 nucleotides align to TRBD1. CDR3 length equals 13 residues. Per the germline V gene, CDR1 is LNHDA and CDR2 is SQIVND (reference sequence). J was trimmed by 4 bases and V by 6 bases; bases with no gene match: 5. The CDR3 protein is CASRTDRAYGYTF. In DNA, the CDR3 is TGTGCCAGTAGAACCGACAGGGCCTATGGCTACACCTTC.

This chain uses TRBV19 with TRBJ2-7; 9 bases agree with TRBD1. The trim removed 9 bases at V and 3 bases at J, leaving 15 bases unmatched. Germline CDR1 and CDR2: LNHDA and SQIVND (reference sequence). The CDR3 loop spans 16 amino acids. CDR3 nucleotide sequence: TGTGCCAGCAGGGGGACAGGGAAGGGCCAAGACTACGAGCAGTACTTC. It codes for CASRGTGKGQDYEQYF.

The rearrangement links TRBV11-3 to TRBJ1-4; D is undetermined. Trimming removed 5 bases at V and 4 bases at J, with 11 bases between. This CDR3 comprises 14 residues. Germline values: CDR1 SGHNT, CDR2 YENEEA. The chain's CDR3 is CASSLTLSNEKLFF. As DNA, the CDR3 is TGTGCCAGCAGCCTAACCCTAAGTAATGAAAAACTGTTTTTT.

This clone was found a few times. The chain combines TRBV6-6 with TRBJ2-7; a possible D gene is TRBD2 (6 bases). The CDR3 is 16 residues long. Germline values: CDR1 MNHNY, CDR2 SVGAGI (reference sequence). V lost 6 bases, J lost 3 bases, and 21 bases lay in between. This CDR3 reads CASSFPPAGSYYEQYF. The CDR3 region has the DNA TGTGCCAGCAGCTTCCCCCCCGCGGGGTCCTACTACGAGCAGTACTTC.

This clone was picked up a small number of times. This chain links TRBV4-3 with TRBJ2-1, with 12 bases lining up with TRBD2. This CDR3 region has 16 residues. The trim removed 2 bases at V and 9 bases at J, leaving 8 bases unmatched. Looked up from germline, CDR1 is LGHNA and CDR2 is YSLEER. The DNA of the CDR3 is TGCGCCAGCAGCCAATCTGCGACTAGCGGGAGAACTGAGCAGTTCTTC. Its translation: CASSQSATSGRTEQFF.

The CDR3 spells CASRPSDRGPTNEKLFF. CDR3 in DNA: TGTGCCAGCAGGCCCTCAGACAGGGGGCCTACTAATGAAAAACTGTTTTTT. V is TRBV28 and J is TRBJ1-4; 10 nucleotides align to TRBD1. The J segment lost 2 bases and the V segment lost 6 bases, leaving 9 bases of the junction unmatched. The CDR3 runs 17 residues. Germline V gene data show CDR1 as MDHEN and CDR2 as SYDVKM.

The chain carries TRBV18 and TRBJ2-1; 12 bases match TRBD2. Germline CDR1 is KGHSH and CDR2 is LQKENI. CDR3 length: 16 amino acids. Trimming at V came to 3 bases and at J to 8 bases, leaving 8 bases not matched to a gene. The CDR3 DNA follows: TGTGCCAGCTCACCCGGACTAGCGGGGCCTTTCCATGAGCAGTTCTTC. Its translation is CASSPGLAGPFHEQFF.

This rearrangement joins TRBV9 to TRBJ1-2; TRBD1 might be the D (5 bases). The V and J ends lost 3 bases and 8 bases respectively, with 17 bases between them. Germline loops: CDR1 SGDLS, CDR2 YYNGEE. The CDR3 spans 14 residues. CDR3 DNA sequence: TGTGCCAGCAGCGCCGCCGGGACTATGGACGGCTACACCTTC. Amino acids: CASSAAGTMDGYTF.

This clone was counted once. The chain is built from TRBV6-1 and TRBJ1-2; TRBD1 matches 7 bases. J gave up 6 bases and V 5 bases, and 6 bases lay outside the gene matches. CDR1 is MNHNS and CDR2 is SASEGT in the germline V gene. The CDR3 spans 13 residues. Here the CDR3 DNA reads TGTGCCAGCAGTAGGGACAGATGGGATGGCTACACCTTC. This gives the protein CASSRDRWDGYTF.

The rearrangement joins TRBV30 to TRBJ2-1, with 7 bases that match TRBD2. The junction had 2 bases not matched to a gene; V was cut back by 6 bases and J by 3 bases. The CDR3 has 12 residues. The germline gives CDR1 GTSNPN, CDR2 SVGIG (reference sequence). The CDR3 DNA follows: TGTGCCTGTATAGCGGGCTACAATGAGCAGTTCTTC. It translates to CACIAGYNEQFF.

The chain joins TRBV7-7 to TRBJ2-1; 9 nucleotides agree with TRBD2. The germline V gene encodes CDR1 SSHAT and CDR2 FNYEAQ (reference sequence). The CDR3 extends over 14 amino acids. The V segment lost 4 bases and the J segment 8 bases; nucleotides outside the gene matches: 6. Written as DNA, the CDR3 is TGTGCCAGCAGCTACTCCGGCGGGGGGGATGAGCAGTTCTTC. Translating gives CASSYSGGGDEQFF. The whole variable domain, remainder taken from reference TRBV7-7 and TRBJ2-1, is GAGVSQSPRYKVTKRGQDVTLRCDPISSHATLYWYQQALGQGPEFLTYFNYEAQPDKSGLPSDRFSAERPEGSISTLTIQRTEQRDSAMYRCASSYSGGGDEQFFGPGTRLTVL.